What follows are 30 T cell receptor beta chains derived from one specimen sequenced in a study of graft-versus-host responses after intestinal transplantation. Method: immunoSEQ multiplex PCR; TCRdb's copy keeps in-frame clones and lacks some. Here the sample spans around 20,000 clones, 30% to 40% being singletons. Co-plated with approximately 200,000 CFSE-labeled responder cells were approximately 200,000 irradiated, violet-dye-labeled stimulator cells. The specimen was alloreactive CD8+ T cells from a mixed lymphocyte reaction culture, collected before intestinal transplant. Subset specified: CFSE-low proliferating T cells sorted from approximately six-day pre-transplant mixed lymphocyte reaction (GvH or HvG direction). Every receptor here comes from a human patient who received an intestinal transplant.

V usage is TRBV27 and J usage is TRBJ1-6; D is perhaps TRBD1 (6 bases). CDR1 is MNHEY, CDR2 SMNVEV, per germline (reference sequence). The CDR3 consists of 13 residues. V was pared by 10 bases and J by 7 bases, with 14 bases between. CDR3 DNA: TGTGCCACCAAGACAGGCCTCAATTCACCCCTCCACTTT. Translating it yields CATKTGLNSPLHF.

This clone has just a few counts. The chain joins TRBV5-6 to TRBJ1-1, with unresolved D. The CDR3 spans 12 residues. Germline V gene sequence: CDR1 SGHDT, CDR2 YYEEEE. With 2 bases removed from V and 8 bases from J, the gap between germline ends came to 10 bases. The chain's CDR3 is CASSFLGQEAFF. CDR3 DNA sequence: TGTGCCAGCAGCTTTCTGGGTCAGGAAGCTTTCTTT. The full variable domain, its missing parts supplied by reference TRBV5-6 and TRBJ1-1, is DAGVTQSPTHLIKTRGQQVTLRCSPKSGHDTVSWYQQALGQGPQFIFQYYEEEERQRGNFPDRFSGHQFPNYSSELNVNALLLGDSALYLCASSFLGQEAFFGQGTRLTVV.

The V gene is TRBV5-4, the J gene TRBJ2-1; no reliable D call. The CDR3 consists of 11 residues. V was cut by 10 bases and J by 12 bases, with 17 bases left in between. The germline V gene has CDR1 SGHNT and CDR2 YYREEE (reference sequence). Written as DNA, the CDR3 is TGTGCCTACCTTGCGGCATTTGGGCAGTTCTTC. Amino acid sequence: CAYLAAFGQFF.

The rearrangement joins TRBV27 to TRBJ1-5; possibly TRBD1 for D (6 bases). There are 14 residues in the CDR3. V was trimmed by 2 bases and J by 7 bases, leaving 12 bases between them. Per germline, CDR1 MNHEY and CDR2 SMNVEV (reference sequence). CDR3 DNA: TGTGCCAGCAGTTTACACAGGGTCAAGCAGCCCCAGCATTTT. Amino acids: CASSLHRVKQPQHF.

This clone was seen a handful of times. The gene calls are TRBV29-1 and TRBJ1-2; possibly TRBD1 for D (5 bases). This CDR3 contains 12 residues. Germline-derived CDR1 and CDR2 are SQVTM and ANQGSEA. The V end was cut by 5 bases, the J end by 4 bases, with 11 bases between. This chain's CDR3 is CSVLDRPYGYTF. In nucleotides, the CDR3 is TGCAGCGTTCTCGACAGACCCTATGGCTACACCTTC.

This clone was counted a few times. The J gene is TRBJ2-7, the V gene TRBV7-2; D is perhaps TRBD2 (5 bases). CDR1 and CDR2 (germline): SGHTA, FQGNSA. CDR3 size: 15 residues. Trimming took off 1 base at V and 6 bases at J, with 16 bases between the two ends. The CDR3 coding sequence is TGTGCCAGCAGCTTAGAACCACGGGGAGAGTTCGAGCAGTACTTC. It yields the protein CASSLEPRGEFEQYF. Looking up the rest from reference TRBV7-2 and TRBJ2-7 gives the full variable domain: GAGVSQSPSNKVTEKGKDVELRCDPISGHTALYWYRQSLGQGLEFLIYFQGNSAPDKSGLPSDRFSAERTGGSVSTLTIQRTQQEDSAVYLCASSLEPRGEFEQYFGPGTRLTVT.

The gene calls are TRBV29-1 and TRBJ2-1; 11 bases are shared with TRBD2. V shed 4 bases and J 7 bases; nucleotides not matched to a gene: 9. The CDR3 consists of 15 residues. CDR1 is SQVTM and CDR2 is ANQGSEA in the germline V gene. The CDR3 is CSVALAGGPGNEQFF. DNA of the CDR3: TGCAGCGTTGCGCTAGCGGGGGGCCCAGGGAATGAGCAGTTCTTC.

This chain uses TRBV2 with TRBJ2-7, with 11 bases fitting TRBD1. Germline CDR1 is SNHLY and CDR2 is FYNNEI. The CDR3 sequence is 18 residues long. Losses at the gene ends were 0 bases for V and 2 bases for J; bases not matched to a gene: 9. This chain's CDR3 is CASSEAGTGGYLPYEQYF. CDR3 bases: TGTGCCAGCAGTGAAGCCGGGACAGGGGGGTATTTACCCTACGAGCAGTACTTC. Using reference TRBV2 and TRBJ2-7 for the parts outside the CDR3, the full variable domain is EPEVTQTPSHQVTQMGQEVILRCVPISNHLYFYWYRQILGQKVEFLVSFYNNEISEKSEIFDDQFSVERPDGSNFTLKIRSTKLEDSAMYFCASSEAGTGGYLPYEQYFGPGTRLTVT.

The V call is TRBV4-1, the J call TRBJ2-7, with D perhaps assigned TRBD1 or TRBD2 (6 bases each). Germline values: CDR1 MGHRA, CDR2 YSYEKL. This CDR3 comprises 15 residues. V was shortened by 1 base and J by 2 bases, with 12 bases between the two germline ends. CDR3 sequence reads: CASSQAPGAAYEQYF. The CDR3 DNA reads TGCGCCAGCAGCCAAGCTCCGGGGGCGGCCTACGAGCAGTACTTC.

The genes are TRBV4-1 and TRBJ2-7; 7 bases match TRBD1. J was trimmed by 2 bases and V by 3 bases; bases with no gene match: 10. CDR3 size: 16 residues. CDR1 and CDR2 (germline): MGHRA, YSYEKL. The CDR3 here is CASSHPKGARPYEQYF. The CDR3 bases are TGCGCCAGCAGCCACCCGAAGGGGGCGCGTCCCTACGAGCAGTACTTC.

With respect to this clone: A much more abundant neighbour one base away suggests this may be a read error. The rearrangement joins TRBV7-6 to TRBJ2-7; 7 bases fit TRBD2. The CDR3 has 11 residues. Germline V lookup: CDR1 SGHVS, CDR2 FNYEAQ. V lost 7 bases to trimming and J lost 7 bases; unmatched junction nucleotides: 4. This chain's CDR3 is CASKTGGEQYF. DNA for the CDR3: TGTGCCAGCAAAACCGGGGGGGAGCAGTACTTC.

This chain joins TRBV13 and TRBJ2-7; 10 bases align to TRBD1. Trimming took 7 bases from V and 4 from J; bases not matched to a gene: 7. In germline, CDR1 is PRHDT, CDR2 FYEKMQ (reference sequence). CDR3 length: 14 amino acids. The CDR3 DNA follows: TGTGCCAGCAACCCCGGGACAGGGGCTTACGAGCAGTACTTC. It encodes CASNPGTGAYEQYF.

V and J are TRBV7-3 and TRBJ2-1; possibly TRBD2 for D (6 bases). Trimming left V 5 bases short and J 6 bases short, with 11 bases between. Germline CDR1 reads SGHTA; CDR2 reads FQGTGA. This CDR3 is built from 13 residues. The CDR3 DNA sequence: TGTGCCAGCAGCCCGGGACTTAGCAATGAGCAGTTCTTC. This sequence encodes CASSPGLSNEQFF.

The chain joins TRBV11-2 to TRBJ2-7, with 8 bases aligning to TRBD2. Germline loops: CDR1 SGHAT, CDR2 FQNNGV. Trimming took 1 base from V and 5 from J; bases not matched to a gene: 7. CDR3 length equals 15 residues. CDR3 in DNA: TGTGCCAGCAGCTTAGTTGACCCAGCGGGAGACGAGCAGTACTTC. Encoded protein: CASSLVDPAGDEQYF.

By frequency in the sample, this clone is medium-sized (0.01 to 0.1%). V usage is TRBV2 and J usage is TRBJ2-3, with 9 bases aligning to TRBD2. CDR3 length: 16 amino acids. J lost 0 bases, V lost 4 bases, and 5 bases had no gene match. The germline gives CDR1 SNHLY, CDR2 FYNNEI. The CDR3 coding sequence is TGTGCCAGCAGTGTCGGGACTAGCCTTAGCACAGATACGCAGTATTTT. Translation gives CASSVGTSLSTDTQYF.

In its sample, this clone was seen a few times. This chain connects TRBV19 to TRBJ2-3; D tentatively fits TRBD1 or TRBD2 (6 bases each). This CDR3 contains 16 residues. V was shortened by 1 base and J by 0 bases, with 11 bases between the two germline ends. Germline CDR1 reads LNHDA; CDR2 reads SQIVND (reference sequence). The CDR3 loop reads CASSIAGGTSTDTQYF. DNA of the CDR3: TGTGCCAGTAGTATAGCTGGCGGGACAAGCACAGATACGCAGTATTTT.

Only a few counts were recorded for this clone. This chain joins TRBV27 and TRBJ1-2, with D possibly TRBD1 on 6 matching bases. V was trimmed by 6 bases and J by 8 bases, leaving 19 bases between them. Looked up from germline, CDR1 is MNHEY and CDR2 is SMNVEV (reference sequence). The CDR3 contains 14 residues. The CDR3 reads CASSQFRGARGYTF. CDR3 in DNA: TGTGCCAGCAGCCAATTTCGGGGGGCGAGGGGCTACACCTTC.

About this clone itself: The CDR3 ends on some other residue instead of the conserved phenylalanine or tryptophan, so this is likely a read error. The genes are TRBV7-6 and TRBJ1-6; D possibly corresponds to TRBD1 (6 bases). The CDR3 sequence is 14 residues long. Germline lookup yields CDR1 SGHVS and CDR2 FNYEAQ. Between the trimmed V and J ends, which lost 0 bases and 6 bases, there was a span of 6 bases. This CDR3 reads CASSLAGGNSPLHL. The CDR3 DNA reads as TGTGCCAGCAGCTTAGCAGGGGGTAATTCACCCCTCCACTTG.

This clone has only a few counts. The V call is TRBV29-1, the J call TRBJ1-2; no reliable D call. V was trimmed by 6 bases and J by 4 bases, leaving 9 bases between them. Per the germline V gene, CDR1 is SQVTM and CDR2 is ANQGSEA. The CDR3 is made up of 11 amino acids. CDR3 nucleotide sequence: TGCAGCGTCTCCGCTTCCTATGGCTACACCTTC. Protein product: CSVSASYGYTF.

This clone is medium-sized (0.01 to 0.1%) by share. This chain uses TRBV11-2 with TRBJ1-5; D is uncertain. Trimming shortened V by 3 bases and J by 0 bases, and 9 bases separated the two germline ends. The germline gives CDR1 SGHAT, CDR2 FQNNGV. The length of the CDR3 is 15 residues. The CDR3 region is CASSLTGYSNQPQHF. The DNA for the CDR3 is TGTGCCAGCAGCTTGACGGGTTATAGCAATCAGCCCCAGCATTTT.

This clone was seen more than once but under ten times. The J gene is TRBJ1-5, the V gene TRBV6-5; no reliable D call. Trimming removed 5 bases from V and 6 bases from J, with 14 bases in between. Germline V gives CDR1 MNHEY, CDR2 SVGAGI. This CDR3 contains 14 residues. CDR3 amino acids: CASSAAEATQPQHF. The CDR3 region has the DNA TGTGCCAGCAGTGCCGCGGAGGCGACTCAGCCCCAGCATTTT.

This clone occurred a few times. The chain recombines TRBV10-3 with TRBJ2-7, with D perhaps assigned TRBD1 or TRBD2 (5 bases each). The germline V gene encodes CDR1 ENHRY and CDR2 SYGVKD. V lost 8 bases to trimming and J lost 3 bases, with 17 bases between them. The CDR3 consists of 14 residues. The CDR3 coding sequence is TGTGCCATCGGGGGACGCGACTATCTCTACGAGCAGTACTTC. This translates into CAIGGRDYLYEQYF.

The J gene is TRBJ2-5, the V gene TRBV5-1, with D possibly being TRBD1 (5 bases). Germline V gene lookup returns CDR1 SGHRS and CDR2 YFSETQ. V gave up 1 base and J gave up 5 bases, with 12 bases separating them. This CDR3 spans 14 amino acids. CDR3 sequence: CASSLTQGYETQYF. DNA of the CDR3: TGCGCCAGCAGCTTGACCCAGGGTTACGAGACCCAGTACTTC.

This sequence joins TRBV7-7 and TRBJ2-7; 9 nucleotides agree with TRBD1. V was clipped by 5 bases and J by 6 bases; unmatched bases: 5. The CDR3 extends over 13 amino acids. The V gene's germline CDR1 is SSHAT and CDR2 FNYEAQ (reference sequence). CDR3 coding DNA: TGTGCCAGCAGCCCGGGACAGGGATCCGAGCAGTACTTC. It is translated as CASSPGQGSEQYF.

The chain employs TRBV5-3 and TRBJ1-5; D not resolved. TRBV5-3 is annotated as an ORF whose role is uncertain. V was pared by 2 bases and J by 0 bases, with 15 bases between. The CDR3 length is 17 residues. CDR3 sequence reads: CARSFGYRPNSNQPQHF. In nucleotides, the CDR3 is TGTGCCAGAAGCTTTGGTTACAGACCTAATAGCAATCAGCCCCAGCATTTT.

The chain uses TRBV29-1 and TRBJ2-5; TRBD2 matches at 7 bases. The CDR3 covers 12 residues. The junction had 7 bases not matched to a gene; V was cut back by 5 bases and J by 7 bases. Germline CDR1 is SQVTM and CDR2 is ANQGSEA. The DNA of the CDR3 is TGCAGCGTTCTGGGGGGGGGAGGGACCCAGTACTTC. Residues: CSVLGGGGTQYF. The variable domain in full, with the rest retrieved from reference TRBV29-1 and TRBJ2-5, is SAVISQKPSRDICQRGTSLTIQCQVDSQVTMMFWYRQQPGQSLTLIATANQGSEATYESGFVIDKFPISRPNLTFSTLTVSNMSPEDSSIYLCSVLGGGGTQYFGPGTRLLVL.

This chain joins TRBV4-1 and TRBJ1-1; D is possibly TRBD1 (5 bases). Trimming cost V 1 base and J 8 bases, with 17 bases left between them. This CDR3 has 15 residues. CDR1 is MGHRA and CDR2 is YSYEKL in the germline V gene. The CDR3 loop reads CASSQVLNGGSEAFF. CDR3 nucleotides: TGCGCCAGCAGCCAAGTCTTGAACGGGGGGAGCGAAGCTTTCTTT.

This chain uses TRBV29-1 with TRBJ1-6; a weak D match, TRBD1 (5 bases). The length of the CDR3 is 14 residues. Trimming pared 2 bases from V and 11 bases from J, leaving 16 bases between. Germline V gene sequence: CDR1 SQVTM, CDR2 ANQGSEA. CDR3 sequence reads: CSVESSDGGAPLHF. The CDR3 DNA sequence: TGCAGCGTTGAAAGTTCCGACGGGGGTGCACCCCTCCACTTT.

The V and J genes are TRBV7-3 and TRBJ2-7, with TRBD1 matching 7 bases. J gave up 3 bases and V 5 bases, and 4 bases lay outside the gene matches. Germline assignment: CDR1 SGHTA and CDR2 FQGTGA. This CDR3 has 13 residues. The CDR3 sequence is CASSQGQNYEQYF. The CDR3 DNA reads TGTGCCAGCAGCCAGGGACAGAACTACGAGCAGTACTTC.

This clone has just a few counts. Within the sample, other DNA sequences also encode this same CDR3. The chain combines TRBV11-2 with TRBJ2-2; 8 bases map to TRBD1. J gave up 0 bases and V 8 bases, and 5 bases lay outside the gene matches. In germline, CDR1 is SGHAT, CDR2 FQNNGV. The CDR3 runs 15 residues. The CDR3 sequence: CASGSDRANTGELFF. The DNA for the CDR3 is TGTGCCAGCGGATCGGACAGGGCGAACACCGGGGAGCTGTTTTTT.